This T cell receptor (beta chain) was sequenced in a study of blood T cell repertoires in COVID-19. Across the whole study: Material from acute and convalescent COVID-19 was sourced from the United States, Italy and Spain. T cells, B-cell-depleted T cells, or PBMCs provided the cDNA or gDNA that served as material.

The CDR3 length is 16 residues. Losses at the gene ends were 4 bases for V and 7 bases for J; bases not matched to a gene: 12. Germline loops: CDR1 SGDLS, CDR2 YYNGEE. Patients in Seattle were enrolled during active infection, then followed longitudinally. In the study's own analysis: Estimates of nucleated cell counts were drawn from the amplification of reference gene primers. Method: immunoSEQ multiplex PCR; TCRdb's copy keeps in-frame clones and lacks some. That table supplies the V and J calls and clone size; D and trimming were determined from the DNA. The sample consists of about 36,000 clones, approximately 69% of them appearing once.

Sequenced sample: peripheral blood. The chain links TRBV9 to TRBJ2-2, with 8 bases lining up with TRBD2. The source of this sequence is a man aged 70 or older with COVID-19, enrolled during active disease. CDR3 amino acids: CASSPAGGGFIGELFF. CDR3 in DNA: TGTGCCAGCAGCCCGGCGGGCGGGGGGTTTATCGGGGAGCTGTTTTTT. Based on the CDR3 plus reference TRBV9 and TRBJ2-2, the full variable domain is DSGVTQTPKHLITATGQRVTLRCSPRSGDLSVYWYQQSLDQGLQFLIQYYNGEERAKGNILERFSAQQFPDLHSELNLSSLELGDSALYFCASSPAGGGFIGELFFGEGSRLTVL.